Shown below are 17 T cell receptor beta chains from a single sample sequenced in a study of T cells in localized non-small cell lung cancer. Profiled with immunoSEQ multiplex PCR; TCRdb holds only in-frame clones, not every one. The repertoire consists of some 12,000 clones, with roughly 81% occurring once and the leading ten covering around 8.6%. The specimen was peripheral blood, collected before any cancer treatment. Every receptor here comes from an older male donor with stage III lung adenocarcinoma.

The chain links TRBV25-1 to TRBJ2-7; 11 bases are a match to TRBD2. The germline gives CDR1 MGHDK, CDR2 SYGVNS. The trim removed 4 bases at V and 1 base at J, leaving 0 bases unmatched. This CDR3 comprises 14 residues. In DNA, the CDR3 is TGTGCCAGCAGTGTAGCGGGAGGGTCCTACGAGCAGTACTTC. This translates into CASSVAGGSYEQYF.

This chain joins TRBV5-6 and TRBJ1-1; TRBD1 might be the D (5 bases). Trimming left V 0 bases short and J 0 bases short, with 12 bases between. The CDR3 has 16 amino acids. The germline V gene has CDR1 SGHDT and CDR2 YYEEEE. CDR3 in DNA: TGTGCCAGCAGCTTGGAATTGGGGGGTCTGAACACTGAAGCTTTCTTT. Protein: CASSLELGGLNTEAFF.

The V and J genes are TRBV4-3 and TRBJ2-3, with D unclear. V was clipped by 0 bases and J by 2 bases, with 9 bases between them. Germline-derived CDR1 and CDR2 are LGHNA and YSLEER. CDR3 length: 15 residues. The CDR3 is CASSQDVGFTDTQYF. DNA of the CDR3: TGCGCCAGCAGCCAAGACGTGGGCTTCACAGATACGCAGTATTTT.

The rearrangement uses TRBV9 and TRBJ1-2, with TRBD1 identical over 8 bases. V was pared by 4 bases and J by 6 bases, with 17 bases of the junction left unmatched. This CDR3 has 17 amino acids. Germline V gene lookup returns CDR1 SGDLS and CDR2 YYNGEE. CDR3 amino acids: CASSPGRWSGGIDGYTF. DNA of the CDR3: TGTGCCAGCAGCCCAGGAAGATGGTCAGGGGGCATCGATGGCTACACCTTC.

The chain uses TRBV7-3 and TRBJ1-2; D perhaps matches TRBD1 (5 bases). Per germline, CDR1 SGHTA and CDR2 FQGTGA. The ends were cut back, 0 bases at V and 2 bases at J, with 19 bases in the middle. The CDR3 runs 18 residues. CDR3 sequence: CASSLTRRGVGDNYGYTF. The CDR3 DNA is TGTGCCAGCAGCTTAACCAGACGAGGGGTCGGGGACAACTATGGCTACACCTTC.

Of note for this clone: Other DNA sequences in this specimen translate into the identical CDR3. The rearrangement links TRBV2 to TRBJ1-6, with D perhaps matching TRBD1 (6 bases). The CDR3 extends over 14 amino acids. From germline, CDR1 is SNHLY and CDR2 FYNNEI. The germline V and J ends were trimmed by 5 bases and 10 bases, with 15 bases remaining between them. The CDR3 region is CASSRGGGGSPLHF. CDR3 bases: TGTGCCAGCAGTAGGGGGGGTGGGGGCTCACCCCTCCACTTT. Complete variable domain (other parts from reference TRBV2 and TRBJ1-6): EPEVTQTPSHQVTQMGQEVILRCVPISNHLYFYWYRQILGQKVEFLVSFYNNEISEKSEIFDDQFSVERPDGSNFTLKIRSTKLEDSAMYFCASSRGGGGSPLHFGNGTRLTVT.

This rearrangement joins TRBV9 to TRBJ2-7; 7 bases agree with TRBD2. Trimming at V came to 7 bases and at J to 7 bases, leaving 14 bases not matched to a gene. The CDR3 totals 14 residues. Germline loops: CDR1 SGDLS, CDR2 YYNGEE. This CDR3 is CASGAWEGRGEQYF. CDR3 coding DNA: TGTGCCAGCGGGGCCTGGGAGGGCCGAGGGGAGCAGTACTTC.

The V and J genes are TRBV20-1 and TRBJ1-1; maybe TRBD1 (6 bases). This CDR3 has 11 amino acids. Germline V gene sequence: CDR1 DFQATT, CDR2 SNEGSKA (reference sequence). Trimming shortened V by 0 bases and J by 8 bases, and 7 bases separated the two germline ends. The CDR3 spells CSARDQGEAFF. The CDR3 region has the DNA TGCAGTGCTAGAGATCAGGGGGAAGCTTTCTTT.

V gene TRBV29-1 combines with J gene TRBJ2-7; D call uncertain. V was shortened by 6 bases and J by 2 bases, with 14 bases between the two germline ends. CDR1 and CDR2 from the germline V gene are SQVTM and ANQGSEA. The CDR3 runs to 13 residues. The CDR3 DNA is TGCAGCGTAGCTGACCGGCGCACCTACGAGCAGTACTTC. Residues: CSVADRRTYEQYF.

This chain uses TRBV5-4 with TRBJ1-2, with D possibly being TRBD1 (5 bases). CDR1 is SGHNT and CDR2 is YYREEE in the germline V gene (reference sequence). Trimming shortened V by 4 bases and J by 2 bases, and 12 bases separated the two germline ends. This CDR3 has 14 amino acids. The CDR3 DNA reads TGTGCCAGCAGCATGAGGGGACGGAACTATGGCTACACCTTC. As protein: CASSMRGRNYGYTF.

The chain carries TRBV7-2 and TRBJ1-5; 7 bases are a match to TRBD1. CDR3 length: 14 amino acids. CDR1 and CDR2 (germline): SGHTA, FQGNSA. V gave up 2 bases and J gave up 4 bases; unmatched junction bases: 2. CDR3 sequence: CASSLTRGNQPQHF. The CDR3 bases are TGTGCCAGCAGCTTAACCAGGGGGAATCAGCCCCAGCATTTT. Using reference TRBV7-2 and TRBJ1-5 for the parts outside the CDR3, the full variable domain is GAGVSQSPSNKVTEKGKDVELRCDPISGHTALYWYRQSLGQGLEFLIYFQGNSAPDKSGLPSDRFSAERTGGSVSTLTIQRTQQEDSAVYLCASSLTRGNQPQHFGDGTRLSIL.

This rearrangement joins TRBV2 to TRBJ2-2; D gene ambiguous. The CDR3 is made up of 15 amino acids. The V end was cut by 3 bases, the J end by 4 bases, with 12 bases between. CDR1 and CDR2 (germline): SNHLY, FYNNEI. The CDR3 loop reads CASSESRQSTGELFF. In DNA form, the CDR3 reads TGTGCCAGCAGTGAGTCAAGGCAGAGCACCGGGGAGCTGTTTTTT.

J is TRBJ2-3 and V is TRBV5-1, with D unresolved. Germline CDR1 SGHRS, CDR2 YFSETQ. Trimming stripped 3 bases from V and 1 base from J, with 12 bases between. The CDR3 runs to 15 residues. Written as DNA, the CDR3 is TGCGCCAGCAGCTACCAGCCCAGAGGCACAGATACGCAGTATTTT. Amino acids: CASSYQPRGTDTQYF.

The chain links TRBV7-9 to TRBJ2-7; D might be TRBD2 (6 bases). Trimming pared 5 bases from V and 3 bases from J, leaving 14 bases between. The length of the CDR3 is 14 residues. The germline gives CDR1 SEHNR, CDR2 FQNEAQ (reference sequence). The CDR3 DNA sequence: TGTGCCAGCAGCCTGGGACTGAGTCGCTACGAGCAGTACTTC. Translated: CASSLGLSRYEQYF.

This rearrangement joins TRBV5-1 to TRBJ1-1; no firm D call. V was cut by 2 bases and J by 7 bases, with 12 bases left in between. Germline V CDR1 and CDR2: SGHRS, YFSETQ. The CDR3 extends over 13 amino acids. CDR3 nucleotides: TGCGCCAGCAGCTTACGAGGCGGGTATGAAGCTTTCTTT. It yields the protein CASSLRGGYEAFF.

This chain links TRBV9 with TRBJ2-7, with D unresolved. Germline lookup yields CDR1 SGDLS and CDR2 YYNGEE. Between the trimmed V and J ends, which lost 3 bases and 7 bases, there was a span of 14 bases. The CDR3 consists of 13 residues. The CDR3: CASSATITGEQYF. The CDR3 DNA follows: TGTGCCAGCAGCGCAACTATCACCGGGGAGCAGTACTTC.

This chain links TRBV5-4 with TRBJ2-2, with D possibly TRBD1 on 5 matching bases. CDR1 is SGHNT and CDR2 is YYREEE in the germline V gene (reference sequence). V was pared by 0 bases and J by 4 bases, with 10 bases between. The CDR3 length is 15 residues. CDR3 in amino acids: CASSLESQGTGELFF. The CDR3, as DNA: TGTGCCAGCAGCTTGGAGTCGCAGGGCACCGGGGAGCTGTTTTTT.